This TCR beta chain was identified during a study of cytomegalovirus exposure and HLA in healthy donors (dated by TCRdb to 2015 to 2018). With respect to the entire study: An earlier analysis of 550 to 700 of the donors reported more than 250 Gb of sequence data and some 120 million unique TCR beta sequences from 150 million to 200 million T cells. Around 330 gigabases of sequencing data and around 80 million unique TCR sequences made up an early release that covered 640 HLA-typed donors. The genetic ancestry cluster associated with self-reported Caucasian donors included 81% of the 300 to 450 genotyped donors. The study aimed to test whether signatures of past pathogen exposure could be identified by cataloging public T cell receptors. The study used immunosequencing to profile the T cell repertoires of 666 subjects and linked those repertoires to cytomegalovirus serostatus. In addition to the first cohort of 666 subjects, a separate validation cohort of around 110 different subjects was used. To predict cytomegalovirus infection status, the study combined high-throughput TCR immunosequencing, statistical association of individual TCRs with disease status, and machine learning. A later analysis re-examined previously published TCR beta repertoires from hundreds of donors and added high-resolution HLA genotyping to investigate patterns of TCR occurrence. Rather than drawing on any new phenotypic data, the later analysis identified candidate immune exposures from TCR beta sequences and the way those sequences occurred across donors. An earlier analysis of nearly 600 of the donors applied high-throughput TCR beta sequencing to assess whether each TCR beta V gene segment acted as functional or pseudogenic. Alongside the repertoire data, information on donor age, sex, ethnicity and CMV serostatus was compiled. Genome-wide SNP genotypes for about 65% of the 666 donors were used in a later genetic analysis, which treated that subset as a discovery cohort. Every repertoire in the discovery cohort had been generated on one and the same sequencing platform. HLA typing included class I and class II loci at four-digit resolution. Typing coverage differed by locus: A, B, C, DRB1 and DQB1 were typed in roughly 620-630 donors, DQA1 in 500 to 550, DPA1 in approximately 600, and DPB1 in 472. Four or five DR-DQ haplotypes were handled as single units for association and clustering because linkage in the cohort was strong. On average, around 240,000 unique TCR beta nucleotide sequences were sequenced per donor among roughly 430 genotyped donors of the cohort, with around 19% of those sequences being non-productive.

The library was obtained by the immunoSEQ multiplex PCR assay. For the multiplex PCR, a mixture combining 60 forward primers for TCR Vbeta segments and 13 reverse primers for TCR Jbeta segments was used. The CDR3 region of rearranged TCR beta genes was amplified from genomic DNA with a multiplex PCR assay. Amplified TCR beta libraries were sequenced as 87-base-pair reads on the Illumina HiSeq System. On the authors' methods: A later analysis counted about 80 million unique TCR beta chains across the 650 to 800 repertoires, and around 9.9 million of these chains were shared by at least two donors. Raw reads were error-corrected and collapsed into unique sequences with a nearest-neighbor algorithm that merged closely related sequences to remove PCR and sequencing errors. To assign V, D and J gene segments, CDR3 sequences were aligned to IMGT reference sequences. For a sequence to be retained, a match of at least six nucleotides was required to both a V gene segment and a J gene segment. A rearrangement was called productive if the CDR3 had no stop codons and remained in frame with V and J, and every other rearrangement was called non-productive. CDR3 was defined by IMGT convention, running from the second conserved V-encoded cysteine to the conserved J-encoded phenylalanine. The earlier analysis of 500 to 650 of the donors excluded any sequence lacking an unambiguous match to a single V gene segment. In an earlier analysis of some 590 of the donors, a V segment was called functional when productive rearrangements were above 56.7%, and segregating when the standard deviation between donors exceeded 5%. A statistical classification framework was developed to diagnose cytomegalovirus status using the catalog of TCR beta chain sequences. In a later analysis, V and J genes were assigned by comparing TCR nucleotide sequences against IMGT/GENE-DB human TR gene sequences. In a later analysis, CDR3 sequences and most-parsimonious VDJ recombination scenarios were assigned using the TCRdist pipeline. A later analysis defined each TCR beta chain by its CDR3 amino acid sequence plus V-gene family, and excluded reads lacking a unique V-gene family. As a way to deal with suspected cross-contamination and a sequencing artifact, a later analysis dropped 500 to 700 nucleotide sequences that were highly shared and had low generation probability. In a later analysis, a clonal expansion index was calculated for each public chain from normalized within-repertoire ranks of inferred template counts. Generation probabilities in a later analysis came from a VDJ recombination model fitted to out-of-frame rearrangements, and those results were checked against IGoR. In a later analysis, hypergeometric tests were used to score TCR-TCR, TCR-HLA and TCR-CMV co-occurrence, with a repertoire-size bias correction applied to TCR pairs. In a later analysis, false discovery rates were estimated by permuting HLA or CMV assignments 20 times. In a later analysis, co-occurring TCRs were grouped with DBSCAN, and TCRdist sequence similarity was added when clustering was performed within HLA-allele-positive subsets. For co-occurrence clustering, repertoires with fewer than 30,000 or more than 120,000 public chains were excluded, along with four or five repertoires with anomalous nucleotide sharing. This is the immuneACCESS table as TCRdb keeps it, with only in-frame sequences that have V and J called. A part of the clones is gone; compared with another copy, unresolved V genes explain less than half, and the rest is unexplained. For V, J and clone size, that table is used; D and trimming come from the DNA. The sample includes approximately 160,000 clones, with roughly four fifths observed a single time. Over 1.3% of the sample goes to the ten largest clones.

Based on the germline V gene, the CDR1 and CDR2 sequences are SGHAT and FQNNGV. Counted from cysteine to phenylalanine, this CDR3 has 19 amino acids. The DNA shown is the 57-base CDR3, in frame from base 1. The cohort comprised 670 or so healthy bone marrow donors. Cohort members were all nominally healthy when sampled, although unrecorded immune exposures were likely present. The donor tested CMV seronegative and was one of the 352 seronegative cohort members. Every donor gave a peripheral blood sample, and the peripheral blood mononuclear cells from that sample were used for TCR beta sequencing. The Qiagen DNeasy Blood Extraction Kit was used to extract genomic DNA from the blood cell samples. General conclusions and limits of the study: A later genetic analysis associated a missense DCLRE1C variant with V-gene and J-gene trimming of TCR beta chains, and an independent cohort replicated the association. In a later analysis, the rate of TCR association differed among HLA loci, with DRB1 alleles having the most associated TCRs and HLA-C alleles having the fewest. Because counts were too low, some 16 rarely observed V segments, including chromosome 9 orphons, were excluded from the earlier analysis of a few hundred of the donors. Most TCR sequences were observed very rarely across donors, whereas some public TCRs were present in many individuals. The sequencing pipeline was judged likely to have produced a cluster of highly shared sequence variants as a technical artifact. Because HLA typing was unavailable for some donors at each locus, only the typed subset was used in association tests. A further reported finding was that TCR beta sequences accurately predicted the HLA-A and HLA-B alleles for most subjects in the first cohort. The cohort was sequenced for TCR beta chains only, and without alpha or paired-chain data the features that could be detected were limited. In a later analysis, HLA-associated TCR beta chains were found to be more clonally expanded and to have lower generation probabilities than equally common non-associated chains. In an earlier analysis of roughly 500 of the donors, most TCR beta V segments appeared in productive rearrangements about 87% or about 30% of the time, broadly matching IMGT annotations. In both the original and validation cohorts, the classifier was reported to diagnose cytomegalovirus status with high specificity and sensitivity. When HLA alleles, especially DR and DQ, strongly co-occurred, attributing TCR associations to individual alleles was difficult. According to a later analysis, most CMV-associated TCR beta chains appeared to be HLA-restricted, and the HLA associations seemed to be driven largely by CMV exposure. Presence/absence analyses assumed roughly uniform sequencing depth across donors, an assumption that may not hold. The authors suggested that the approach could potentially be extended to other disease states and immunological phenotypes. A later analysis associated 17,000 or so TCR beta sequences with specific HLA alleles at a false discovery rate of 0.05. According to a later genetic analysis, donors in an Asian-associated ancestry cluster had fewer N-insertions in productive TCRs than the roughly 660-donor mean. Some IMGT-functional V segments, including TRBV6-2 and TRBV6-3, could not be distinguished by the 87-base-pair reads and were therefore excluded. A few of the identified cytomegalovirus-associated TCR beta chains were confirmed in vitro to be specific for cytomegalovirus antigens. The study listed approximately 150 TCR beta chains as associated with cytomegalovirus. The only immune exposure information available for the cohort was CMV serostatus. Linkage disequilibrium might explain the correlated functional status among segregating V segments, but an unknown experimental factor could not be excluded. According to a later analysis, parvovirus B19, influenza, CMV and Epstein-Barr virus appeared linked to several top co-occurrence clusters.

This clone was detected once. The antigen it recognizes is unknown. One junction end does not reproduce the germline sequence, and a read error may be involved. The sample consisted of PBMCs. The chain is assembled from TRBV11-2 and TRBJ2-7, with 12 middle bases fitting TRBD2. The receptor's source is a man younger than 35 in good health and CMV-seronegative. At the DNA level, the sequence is TGTGCCAGCAGCCTAGACCCGACTAGCGGGGGAATTAGCTCCTACGAGCAGTACTTC. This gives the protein CASSLDPTSGGISSYEQYF.